The T cell receptor beta chain under discussion was sequenced for a study of T cell changes during pregnancy in multiple sclerosis. The germline gives CDR1 MNHEY, CDR2 SMNVEV (reference sequence). V was pared by 6 bases and J by 4 bases, with 7 bases of the junction left unmatched. The CDR3 is made up of 16 amino acids. The repertoire was sequenced with immunoSEQ multiplex PCR; TCRdb's copy has only in-frame clones and lacks some. Among approximately 83,000 clones listed, 85% to 95% were seen once. J is TRBJ2-1 and V is TRBV27; 12 bases are a match to TRBD2. The TCR sequence derives from a female donor with multiple sclerosis, enrolled in a pregnancy study. The sequenced sample was peripheral blood, obtained in the third trimester of pregnancy. The CDR3, as DNA: TGTGCCAGCAGGATCGCTAGCGGGAGGGGTTACAATGAGCAGTTCTTC. It is translated as CASRIASGRGYNEQFF.